One TCR beta chain is described in this entry. Antigen: not known. This record comes from a study of Ad26.COV2.S vaccination and SARS-CoV-2 variants. Study in general: Into the muscle, Ad26.COV2.S was dosed once or twice, 56 days apart.

General observations from the study: Greater spike-specific TCR breadth was seen in vaccine recipients than in placebo recipients. For non-spike TCRs, breadth in vaccine recipients resembled that in placebo recipients.

Looked up from germline, CDR1 is SGDLS and CDR2 is YYNGEE. The length of the CDR3 is 16 residues. Trimming cost V 1 base and J 6 bases, with 16 bases left between them. Assay: immunoSEQ multiplex PCR; the TCRdb copy retains only in-frame clones and omits some. The sample contains more than 250,000 clones, about 90% of which appear only once. The sample's treatment: around 19 received Ad26.COV2.S at low or high dose, single or two shots; about 5 received placebo; per-sample allocation not given. Collection of the samples took place on day 63 after the first injection of vaccine or placebo. The specimen comprised peripheral blood, sampled in a trial of Ad26.COV2.S vaccine versus placebo. The chain employs TRBV9 and TRBJ2-2; perhaps D is TRBD1 or TRBD2 (5 bases each). This TCR derives from a person aged 18-65 years who received the Ad26.COV2.S COVID-19 vaccine or a placebo. CDR3 amino acids: CASSVLSGGLPGELFF. The CDR3 region has the DNA TGTGCCAGCAGCGTACTAAGTGGGGGTCTGCCCGGGGAGCTGTTTTTT.